The next 27 T cell receptor beta chains were all read from a single sample in a study of beta chain features in type 1 diabetes. Expressed TCRB transcripts were sequenced, since all the RNA that had been isolated was reverse transcribed. Sequencing used immunoSEQ multiplex PCR; TCRdb keeps in-frame clones, though not all of them. The profile covers 860,000 or so clones, with 15% to 20% appearing a single time and 0.02% to 0.025% taken by the ten largest. Input material: naive CD4+ T cells from blood. The source is a woman aged 18-30 years in good health.

The chain has TRBV7-2 and TRBJ2-2; D might be TRBD2 (6 bases). This CDR3 comprises 13 residues. Looked up from germline, CDR1 is SGHTA and CDR2 is FQGNSA. The V and J ends lost 6 bases and 6 bases respectively, with 11 bases between them. CDR3 residues: CASRLAGPGELFF. CDR3 coding DNA: TGTGCCAGCAGACTAGCTGGCCCCGGGGAGCTGTTTTTT. The complete variable domain, with remaining parts taken from reference TRBV7-2 and TRBJ2-2, reads GAGVSQSPSNKVTEKGKDVELRCDPISGHTALYWYRQSLGQGLEFLIYFQGNSAPDKSGLPSDRFSAERTGGSVSTLTIQRTQQEDSAVYLCASRLAGPGELFFGEGSRLTVL.

This clone was seen more than once but under ten times. The J gene is TRBJ2-4, the V gene TRBV6-1, with 8 bases aligning to TRBD1. Germline V gives CDR1 MNHNS, CDR2 SASEGT. The V and J ends lost 4 bases and 8 bases, in that order; junction bases with no gene match: 13. The CDR3 consists of 16 residues. This CDR3 reads CASSVSGGATTHIQYF. CDR3 nucleotide sequence: TGTGCCAGCAGTGTCTCAGGGGGCGCAACCACCCACATTCAGTACTTC.

The chain links TRBV2 to TRBJ2-1, with 7 bases fitting TRBD1. Looked up from germline, CDR1 is SNHLY and CDR2 is FYNNEI. With V trimmed by 5 bases and J by 9 bases, 7 bases remained unmatched. The CDR3 contains 13 residues. The CDR3 DNA follows: TGTGCCAGCAGTTGGAGCGAGGGGGCTGAGCAGTTCTTC. This translates into CASSWSEGAEQFF.

Turning to this clone: Other DNA sequences of this sample code for an identical CDR3. The gene calls are TRBV5-4 and TRBJ2-1; TRBD2 matches 7 bases. CDR3 length equals 13 residues. With V trimmed by 1 base and J by 6 bases, 1 base remained unmatched. The germline V gene encodes CDR1 SGHNT and CDR2 YYREEE (reference sequence). The CDR3 coding sequence is TGTGCCAGCAGCTTGACGGGAGGCAATGAGCAGTTCTTC. It specifies CASSLTGGNEQFF.

The genes are TRBV11-1 and TRBJ1-1; 9 bases are shared with TRBD1. V gave up 5 bases and J gave up 0 bases; unmatched junction bases: 7. This CDR3 is built from 16 residues. Per the germline V gene, CDR1 is SGHAT and CDR2 is FQDESV (reference sequence). Here the CDR3 DNA reads TGTGCCAGCAGCCCGAGGACAGGGGTCATGAACACTGAAGCTTTCTTT. Its translation is CASSPRTGVMNTEAFF.

The CDR3 here is CASSFNSVYSEQYF. The CDR3 DNA reads TGTGCCAGCAGTTTTAACAGCGTCTACTCCGAGCAGTACTTC. The chain joins TRBV27 to TRBJ2-7, with unresolved D. V lost 3 bases, J lost 6 bases, and 15 bases lay in between. Germline V gene data show CDR1 as MNHEY and CDR2 as SMNVEV (reference sequence). The CDR3 is 14 residues long.

V usage is TRBV7-8 and J usage is TRBJ2-1, with 8 bases identical to TRBD2. Germline V gene sequence: CDR1 SGHVS, CDR2 FQNEAQ. V shed 5 bases and J 6 bases; nucleotides not matched to a gene: 9. CDR3 length: 15 residues. As DNA, the CDR3 is TGTGCCAGCAGCCCCCGGAGGACTAGCCGCAATGAGCAGTTCTTC. Protein product: CASSPRRTSRNEQFF.

This clone was observed a few times. The chain joins TRBV5-1 to TRBJ1-5; the match to TRBD1 covers 8 bases. With 4 bases clipped from V and 6 bases from J, the junction kept 9 bases outside the gene matches. This CDR3 is built from 15 residues. Germline values: CDR1 SGHRS, CDR2 YFSETQ. Written as DNA, the CDR3 is TGCGCCAGCAGCGAAGGACAGGGTCAGGGTCAGCCCCAGCATTTT. Translation: CASSEGQGQGQPQHF.

This clone was seen a handful of times. The rearrangement links TRBV10-2 to TRBJ2-3; D gene uncertain. Germline CDR1 reads WSHSY; CDR2 reads SAAADI. Trimming took 7 bases from V and 6 from J, leaving 8 bases between them. This CDR3 is 11 amino acids long. The CDR3, as DNA: TGCGCCAGCACGAGGTTGGATACGCAGTATTTT. As protein: CASTRLDTQYF.

The rearrangement links TRBV6-5 to TRBJ1-1, with a weak D call TRBD1 (5 bases). With 5 bases removed from V and 8 bases from J, the gap between germline ends came to 21 bases. Germline values: CDR1 MNHEY, CDR2 SVGAGI. The CDR3 contains 15 residues. The DNA for the CDR3 is TGTGCCAGCAGTAAAACCGTAGGGACCCTGTCGGAAGCTTTCTTT. Translation gives CASSKTVGTLSEAFF.

The table lists this clone with a few counts. The V and J genes are TRBV5-4 and TRBJ2-6; TRBD2 aligns across 15 bases. CDR3 length equals 19 residues. Germline V CDR1 and CDR2: SGHNT, YYREEE (reference sequence). V shed 4 bases, J shed 3 bases, and the junction held 8 bases outside the gene matches. Here the CDR3 DNA reads TGTGCCAGCAGCGCGGGACTAGCGGGAGGATCGTTTGGGGCCAACGTCCTGACTTTC. Amino acid sequence: CASSAGLAGGSFGANVLTF.

V gene TRBV19 combines with J gene TRBJ1-2; 9 bases line up with TRBD1. CDR3 length: 13 residues. Germline V gene lookup returns CDR1 LNHDA and CDR2 SQIVND (reference sequence). V shed 6 bases and J 7 bases; nucleotides not matched to a gene: 6. The CDR3 nucleotides are TGTGCCAGTAGCCGGGACAGGGTTTCTGGCTACACCTTC. Its translation is CASSRDRVSGYTF.

This clone was seen a handful of times. The V call is TRBV28, the J call TRBJ1-5; D is ambiguous. This CDR3 region has 12 residues. Germline V gene sequence: CDR1 MDHEN, CDR2 SYDVKM. Trimming cost V 6 bases and J 6 bases, with 9 bases left between them. CDR3 in amino acids: CASRPPGQPQHF. In DNA form, the CDR3 reads TGTGCCAGCAGGCCCCCGGGTCAGCCCCAGCATTTT.

J is TRBJ2-5 and V is TRBV28; TRBD2 is a possible D gene (6 bases). The CDR3 spans 18 residues. V was pared by 3 bases and J by 2 bases, with 22 bases between. Germline V gene data show CDR1 as MDHEN and CDR2 as SYDVKM. The CDR3 coding sequence is TGTGCCAGCAGTTTCACCTTTTTTAAGGGAGGCGAGCAAGAGACCCAGTACTTC. Protein product: CASSFTFFKGGEQETQYF.

This rearrangement joins TRBV6-5 to TRBJ1-5, with a possible D match to TRBD1 (5 bases). CDR3 length equals 15 residues. Germline loops: CDR1 MNHEY, CDR2 SVGAGI. The V gene lost 2 bases and the J gene lost 0 bases, with 8 bases spanning the gap. The CDR3: CASSYGGGSNQPQHF. The CDR3 region has the DNA TGTGCCAGCAGTTACGGGGGGGGTAGCAATCAGCCCCAGCATTTT.

In this sample, this clone turned up a few times. The genes are TRBV18 and TRBJ1-2; D is possibly TRBD1 (5 bases). CDR1 and CDR2 (germline): KGHSH, LQKENI. The CDR3 spans 13 residues. V shed 0 bases and J shed 6 bases, with 8 bases lying between them. The CDR3 region has the DNA TGTGCCAGCTCACCACCAGGGGCTCATGGCTACACCTTC. The encoded protein is CASSPPGAHGYTF.

This clone was detected only a few times. Just one base apart from a much larger clone, this may be a read error. This sample includes further DNA sequences coding for the same CDR3. This chain links TRBV11-2 with TRBJ2-1, with D uncertain. This CDR3 contains 11 residues. Germline assignment: CDR1 SGHAT and CDR2 FQNNGV. The CDR3 loop is CASSSHNEQFF. As DNA, the CDR3 is TGTGCCAGCAGCTCCCACAATGAGCAGTTCTTC.

V gene TRBV11-2 combines with J gene TRBJ1-1; D is unclear. The germline V gene encodes CDR1 SGHAT and CDR2 FQNNGV. The CDR3 covers 9 residues. V lost 5 bases to trimming and J lost 5 bases, with 0 bases between them. In nucleotides, the CDR3 is TGTGCCAGCAGCACTGAAGCTTTCTTT. The encoded protein is CASSTEAFF.

Here the CDR3 DNA reads TGTGCCAGCAGTTACTCGATGTCAGGGTGGGTCTACGAGCAGTACTTC. Amino acids: CASSYSMSGWVYEQYF. The V gene is TRBV6-5, the J gene TRBJ2-7; possible D gene TRBD1, 5 bases. CDR1 is MNHEY, CDR2 SVGAGI, per germline. The CDR3 runs to 16 residues. V lost 0 bases and J 3 bases, leaving 15 bases between the germline ends.

J is TRBJ2-1 and V is TRBV10-3; 14 nucleotides agree with TRBD2. The V segment lost 6 bases and the J segment 7 bases; nucleotides outside the gene matches: 5. CDR3 length: 15 residues. Germline loops: CDR1 ENHRY, CDR2 SYGVKD. Here the CDR3 reads CAISTGTSGSNEQFF. CDR3 DNA: TGTGCCATCAGCACCGGGACTAGCGGGAGTAATGAGCAGTTCTTC.

This clone was counted a few times. The chain recombines TRBV27 with TRBJ2-5; TRBD2 matches 11 bases. The germline CDR1 and CDR2 sequences are MNHEY and SMNVEV (reference sequence). The ends lost 0 bases at V and 5 bases at J; junction bases unmatched: 17. The CDR3 totals 20 residues. Here the CDR3 reads CASSLSSGRWLAGGVETQYF. The CDR3 nucleotides are TGTGCCAGCAGTTTATCTTCTGGCCGGTGGCTAGCGGGAGGTGTGGAGACCCAGTACTTC.

The chain recombines TRBV4-2 with TRBJ2-6; D uncertain. Germline CDR1 is LGHNA and CDR2 is YNFKEQ. The CDR3 is made up of 19 amino acids. V was pared by 2 bases and J by 0 bases, with 17 bases between. The CDR3 nucleotides read TGTGCCAGCAGCCAAAACCACAAGGGCTATAGCTCTGGGGCCAACGTCCTGACTTTC. It yields the protein CASSQNHKGYSSGANVLTF.

Remarks on this clone: Distinct nucleotide sequences in the sample also encode this CDR3. The chain employs TRBV28 and TRBJ2-3; D is unresolved. V lost 5 bases and J 0 bases, leaving 3 bases between the germline ends. This CDR3 is 12 amino acids long. Germline assignment: CDR1 MDHEN and CDR2 SYDVKM. This CDR3 is CASSVSTDTQYF. The CDR3 DNA reads as TGTGCCAGCAGTGTTAGCACAGATACGCAGTATTTT. The full variable domain, its missing parts supplied by reference TRBV28 and TRBJ2-3, is DVKVTQSSRYLVKRTGEKVFLECVQDMDHENMFWYRQDPGLGLRLIYFSYDVKMKEKGDIPEGYSVSREKKERFSLILESASTNQTSMYLCASSVSTDTQYFGPGTRLTVL.

This clone has more than one count but fewer than ten. This sequence joins TRBV7-2 and TRBJ2-7, with 9 bases aligning to TRBD2. The CDR3 length is 16 residues. J gave up 2 bases and V 0 bases, and 5 bases lay outside the gene matches. Germline V gene data show CDR1 as SGHTA and CDR2 as FQGNSA. The CDR3 here is CASSLAAGGLTYEQYF. CDR3 bases: TGTGCCAGCAGCTTAGCAGCGGGAGGACTGACCTACGAGCAGTACTTC.

The chain's CDR3 is CASSTGLAVAGELFF. The CDR3 region has the DNA TGTGCCAGTAGTACCGGACTAGCTGTCGCCGGGGAGCTGTTTTTT. The chain combines TRBV19 with TRBJ2-2, with 8 positions matching TRBD2. The length of the CDR3 is 15 residues. After removal of 4 bases from V and 6 bases from J, the junction contained 7 bases not matched to a gene. CDR1 and CDR2 from the germline V gene are LNHDA and SQIVND (reference sequence).

The CDR3 loop reads CASSYEQYF. The CDR3 coding sequence is TGCGCCAGCAGTTACGAGCAGTACTTC. The rearrangement links TRBV5-1 to TRBJ2-7; D not resolved. Germline CDR1 reads SGHRS; CDR2 reads YFSETQ. This CDR3 has 9 amino acids. The germline V and J ends were trimmed by 5 bases and 4 bases, with 1 base remaining between them.

The sample holds a few counts of this clone. The chain carries TRBV19 and TRBJ2-1, with 7 bases aligning to TRBD2. The V gene's germline CDR1 is LNHDA and CDR2 SQIVND (reference sequence). V was clipped by 4 bases and J by 9 bases; unmatched bases: 12. The CDR3 sequence is 15 residues long. CDR3 sequence (DNA): TGTGCCAGTAGTAATCGACTAGCCCCCTCGGGTGAGCAGTTCTTC. Residues: CASSNRLAPSGEQFF.